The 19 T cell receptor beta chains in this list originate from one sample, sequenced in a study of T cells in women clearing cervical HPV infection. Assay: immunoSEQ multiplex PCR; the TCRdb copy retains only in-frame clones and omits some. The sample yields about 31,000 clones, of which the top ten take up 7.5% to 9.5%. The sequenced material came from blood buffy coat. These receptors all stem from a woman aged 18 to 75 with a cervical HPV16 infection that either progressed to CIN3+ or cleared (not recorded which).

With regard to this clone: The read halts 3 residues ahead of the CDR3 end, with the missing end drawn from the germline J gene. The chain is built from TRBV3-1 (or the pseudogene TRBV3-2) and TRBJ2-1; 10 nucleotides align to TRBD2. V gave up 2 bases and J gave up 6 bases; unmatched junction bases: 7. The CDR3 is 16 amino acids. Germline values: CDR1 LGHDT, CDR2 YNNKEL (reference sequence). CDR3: CASSQTAGGPSNEQFF. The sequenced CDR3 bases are TGTGCCAGCAGCCAAACAGCGGGGGGGCCAAGCAATGAG.

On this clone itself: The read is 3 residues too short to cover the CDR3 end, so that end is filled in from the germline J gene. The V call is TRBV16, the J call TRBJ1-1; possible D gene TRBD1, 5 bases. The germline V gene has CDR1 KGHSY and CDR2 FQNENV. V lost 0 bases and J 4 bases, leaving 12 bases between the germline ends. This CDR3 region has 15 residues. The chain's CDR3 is CASSQSRGMGTEAFF. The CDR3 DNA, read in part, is TGTGCCAGCAGCCAATCGCGGGGCATGGGCACTGAA.

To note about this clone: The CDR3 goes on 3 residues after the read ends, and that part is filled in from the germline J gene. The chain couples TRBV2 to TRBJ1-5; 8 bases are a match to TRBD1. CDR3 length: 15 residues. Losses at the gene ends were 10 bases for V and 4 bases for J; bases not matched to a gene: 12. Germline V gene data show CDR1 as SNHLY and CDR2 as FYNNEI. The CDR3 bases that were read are TGTGCCATTGGGACAGGTTCTGAATCGAATCAGCCC. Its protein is CAIGTGSESNQP. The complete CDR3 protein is CAIGTGSESNQPQHF.

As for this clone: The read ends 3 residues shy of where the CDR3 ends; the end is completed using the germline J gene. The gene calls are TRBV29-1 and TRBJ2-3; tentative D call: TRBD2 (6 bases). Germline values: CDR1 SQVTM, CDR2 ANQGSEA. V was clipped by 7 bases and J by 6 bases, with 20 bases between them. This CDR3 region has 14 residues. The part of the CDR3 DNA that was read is TGCAGCGGTGGCTCGGGGGTGACCTCGGATACG. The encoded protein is CSGGSGVTSDT. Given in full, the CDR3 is CSGGSGVTSDTQYF.

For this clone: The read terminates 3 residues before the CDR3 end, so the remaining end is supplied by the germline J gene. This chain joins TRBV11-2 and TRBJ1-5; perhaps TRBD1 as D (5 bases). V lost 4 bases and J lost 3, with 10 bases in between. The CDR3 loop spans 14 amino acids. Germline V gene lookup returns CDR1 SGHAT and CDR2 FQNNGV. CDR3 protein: CASSSTGTNQPQHF. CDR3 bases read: TGTGCCAGCAGCTCTACAGGTACCAATCAGCCC.

The CDR3 spells CASSVSGRRETQYF. CDR3 bases read: TGTGCCAGCAGCGTAAGCGGGAGAAGAGAGACG. The chain couples TRBV13 to TRBJ2-3; 8 nucleotides match TRBD2. Read data end 3 residues before the CDR3 end; the end is taken from the germline J gene. CDR1 is PRHDT, CDR2 FYEKMQ, per germline (reference sequence). This CDR3 has 14 residues.

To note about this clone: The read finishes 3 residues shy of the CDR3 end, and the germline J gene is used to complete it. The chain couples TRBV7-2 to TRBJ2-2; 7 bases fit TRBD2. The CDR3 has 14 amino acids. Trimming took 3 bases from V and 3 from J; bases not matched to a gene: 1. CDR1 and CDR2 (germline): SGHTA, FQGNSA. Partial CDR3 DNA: TGTGCCAGCAGCTTGAGCGGGGACACCGGGGAG. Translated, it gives CASSLSGDTGE. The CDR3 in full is CASSLSGDTGELFF.

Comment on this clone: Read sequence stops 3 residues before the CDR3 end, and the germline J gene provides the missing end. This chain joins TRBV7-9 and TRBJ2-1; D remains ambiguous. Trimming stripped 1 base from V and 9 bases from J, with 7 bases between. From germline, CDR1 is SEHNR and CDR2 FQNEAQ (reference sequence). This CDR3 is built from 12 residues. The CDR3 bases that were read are TGTGCCAGCAGCTTAGTCGGTAGTGAG. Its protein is CASSLVGSE. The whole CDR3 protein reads CASSLVGSEQFF.

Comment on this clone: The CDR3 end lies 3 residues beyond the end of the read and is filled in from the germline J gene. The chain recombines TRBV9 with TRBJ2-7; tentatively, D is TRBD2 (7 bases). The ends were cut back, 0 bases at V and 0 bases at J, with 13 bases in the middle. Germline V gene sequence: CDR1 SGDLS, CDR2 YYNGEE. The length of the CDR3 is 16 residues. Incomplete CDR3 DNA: TGTGCCAGCAGCGTAGGGGGGGGCTATAGCTCCTACGAG. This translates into CASSVGGGYSSYE. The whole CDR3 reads CASSVGGGYSSYEQYF.

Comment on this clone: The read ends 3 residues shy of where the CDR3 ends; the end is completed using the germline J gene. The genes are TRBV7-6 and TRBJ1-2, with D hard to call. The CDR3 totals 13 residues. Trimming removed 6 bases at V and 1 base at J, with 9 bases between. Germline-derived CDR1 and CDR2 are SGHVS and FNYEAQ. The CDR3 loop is CASSTKLNYGYTF. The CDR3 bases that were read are TGTGCCAGCAGTACCAAACTTAACTATGGC.

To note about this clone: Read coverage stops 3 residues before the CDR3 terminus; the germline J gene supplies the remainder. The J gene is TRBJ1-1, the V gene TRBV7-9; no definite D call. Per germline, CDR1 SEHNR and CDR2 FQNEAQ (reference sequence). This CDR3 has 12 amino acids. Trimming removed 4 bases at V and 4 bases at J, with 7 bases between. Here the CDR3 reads CASSSLGTEAFF. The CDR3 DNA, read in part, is TGTGCCAGCAGCTCTCTCGGCACTGAA.

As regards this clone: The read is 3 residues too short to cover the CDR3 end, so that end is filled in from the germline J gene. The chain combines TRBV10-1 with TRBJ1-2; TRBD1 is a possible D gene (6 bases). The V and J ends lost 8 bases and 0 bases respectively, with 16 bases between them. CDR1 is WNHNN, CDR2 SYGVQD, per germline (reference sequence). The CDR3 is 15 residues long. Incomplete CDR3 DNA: TGCGCCAGCGAGGCAGGGGTATCTACTAACTATGGC. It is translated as CASEAGVSTNYG. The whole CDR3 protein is CASEAGVSTNYGYTF.

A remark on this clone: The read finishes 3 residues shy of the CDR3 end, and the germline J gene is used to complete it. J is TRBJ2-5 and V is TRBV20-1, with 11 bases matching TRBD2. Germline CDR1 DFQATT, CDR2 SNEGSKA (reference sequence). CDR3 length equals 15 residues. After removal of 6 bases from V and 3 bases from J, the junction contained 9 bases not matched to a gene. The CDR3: CSANVFSGGEETQYF. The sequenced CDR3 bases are TGCAGTGCCAACGTTTTTAGCGGGGGGGAAGAGACC.

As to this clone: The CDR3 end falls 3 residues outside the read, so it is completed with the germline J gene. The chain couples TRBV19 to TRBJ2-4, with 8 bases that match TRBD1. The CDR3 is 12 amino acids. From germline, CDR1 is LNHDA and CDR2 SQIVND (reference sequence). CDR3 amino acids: CASRDRTYGQYF. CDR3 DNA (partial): TGTGCCAGCCGGGACAGGACCTATGGT.

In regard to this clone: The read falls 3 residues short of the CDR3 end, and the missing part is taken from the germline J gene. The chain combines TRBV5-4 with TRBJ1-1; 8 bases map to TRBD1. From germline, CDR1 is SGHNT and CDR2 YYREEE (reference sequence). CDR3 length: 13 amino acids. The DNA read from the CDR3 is TGTGCCAGCAGCAACAGGGGGTCCATAGAA. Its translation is CASSNRGSIE. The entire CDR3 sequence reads CASSNRGSIEAFF. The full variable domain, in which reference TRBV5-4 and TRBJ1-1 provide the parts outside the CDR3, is ETGVTQSPTHLIKTRGQQVTLRCSSQSGHNTVSWYQQALGQGPQFIFQYYREEENGRGNFPPRFSGLQFPNYSSELNVNALELDDSALYLCASSNRGSIEAFFGQGTRLTVV.

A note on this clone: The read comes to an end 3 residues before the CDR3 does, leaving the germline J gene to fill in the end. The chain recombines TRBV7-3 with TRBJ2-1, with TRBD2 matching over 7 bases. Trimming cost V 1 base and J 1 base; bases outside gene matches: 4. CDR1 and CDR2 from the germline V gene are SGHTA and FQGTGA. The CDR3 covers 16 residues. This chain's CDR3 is CASSLIAGVSYNEQFF. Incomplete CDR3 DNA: TGTGCCAGCAGCTTAATTGCGGGAGTGTCCTACAATGAG.

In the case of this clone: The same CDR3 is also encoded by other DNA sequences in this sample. The CDR3 DNA, read in part, is TGTGCCAGCAGTGGGTTAGCTGTCTCTTACGAG. Its protein is CASSGLAVSYE. The whole CDR3 protein is CASSGLAVSYEQYF. The J gene is TRBJ2-7, the V gene TRBV2; D remains unclear. The read comes to an end 3 residues before the CDR3 does, leaving the germline J gene to fill in the end. The CDR3 runs to 14 residues. Germline V gene sequence: CDR1 SNHLY, CDR2 FYNNEI. V lost 4 bases, J lost 4 bases, and 14 bases lay in between.

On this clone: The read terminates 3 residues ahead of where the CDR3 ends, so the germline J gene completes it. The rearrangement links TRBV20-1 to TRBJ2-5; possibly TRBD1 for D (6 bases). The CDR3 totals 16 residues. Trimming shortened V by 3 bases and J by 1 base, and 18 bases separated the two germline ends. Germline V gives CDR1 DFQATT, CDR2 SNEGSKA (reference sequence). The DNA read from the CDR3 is TGCAGTGCTAGCCCCCCCAGTTTAGGGGGCCAAGAGACC. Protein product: CSASPPSLGGQET. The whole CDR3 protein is CSASPPSLGGQETQYF.

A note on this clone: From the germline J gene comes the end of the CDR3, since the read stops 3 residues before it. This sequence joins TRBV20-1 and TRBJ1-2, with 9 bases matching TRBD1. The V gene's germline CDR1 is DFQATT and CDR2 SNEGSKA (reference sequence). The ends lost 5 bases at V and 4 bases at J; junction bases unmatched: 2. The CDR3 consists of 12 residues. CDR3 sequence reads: CSAAGQGYGYTF. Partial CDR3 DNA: TGCAGTGCTGCGGGACAGGGCTATGGC.